What follows is one T cell receptor (beta chain) and its context. The V segment lost 7 bases and the J segment 10 bases; nucleotides outside the gene matches: 10. The CDR3 covers 14 residues. Germline CDR1 and CDR2: SNHLY and FYNNEI. The data are from a study of blood T cell repertoires in COVID-19. Clones were sequenced by immunoSEQ multiplex PCR, and TCRdb holds only the in-frame ones, with some missing. The sample carries around 140,000 clones, about 80% recorded once. This TCR was recovered from a woman between 45 and 65 years old who had recovered from COVID-19. The rearrangement uses TRBV2 and TRBJ1-6; 7 nucleotides line up with TRBD1. The sample was PBMCs or T cells enriched from blood (not recorded which). CDR3 loop: CASTRQGGGSPLHF. The DNA of the CDR3 is TGTGCCAGCACCCGACAGGGTGGGGGATCACCCCTCCACTTT.